The clone carrying this TCR beta chain was seen at least ten times. Every patient had bone marrow sampled while the disease was active. This sample is drawn from a study of read filtering for tumor transcriptome and immune sequencing. The CDR3 extends over 14 amino acids. The V end was cut by 7 bases, the J end by 4 bases, with 17 bases between. Germline V gives CDR1 SEHNR, CDR2 FQNEAQ (reference sequence). This library used about 360 ng RNA and molecular barcoded adaptors spanning alpha/delta and beta/gamma chains. TCRdb reprocessed the reads via MiXCR and lists one record per CDR3 protein. The top ten clones hold approximately 9.9% of a sample with some 130,000 distinct CDR3 sequences, 13% of them seen once.

The chain has TRBV7-9 and TRBJ2-7, with D possibly TRBD2 on 7 matching bases. The sequencing sample was made of a population of CD138-negative cells sorted from bone marrow. The sequence came from a donor at least 40 years old with multiple myeloma. Written as DNA, the CDR3 is TGTGCCAGCACCGGAATGGGGGGGCTATACGAGCAGTACTTC. It codes for CASTGMGGLYEQYF.